Listed here is a single T cell receptor beta chain. V lost 9 bases, J lost 2 bases, and 13 bases lay in between. This CDR3 is 13 amino acids long. In germline, CDR1 is LNHDA, CDR2 SQIVND (reference sequence). In the original processing: Scientists estimated how many nucleated cells there were by amplifying reference gene primers. The protocol was immunoSEQ multiplex PCR, while the TCRdb copy is restricted to in-frame clones and leaves out a portion. V, J and clone size were drawn from that table, and D and trimming were deduced from the DNA. The sample has 250,000 to 300,000 clones, roughly 90% seen once. The sample belongs to a study of blood T cell repertoires in COVID-19.

This receptor was obtained from a woman in her twenties or thirties who had recovered from COVID-19. V and J are TRBV19 and TRBJ1-1; D is unresolved. Sequenced material: PBMCs or T cells enriched from blood (not recorded which). CDR3: CASHAGVNTEAFF. CDR3 coding DNA: TGTGCCAGCCACGCCGGGGTCAACACTGAAGCTTTCTTT.